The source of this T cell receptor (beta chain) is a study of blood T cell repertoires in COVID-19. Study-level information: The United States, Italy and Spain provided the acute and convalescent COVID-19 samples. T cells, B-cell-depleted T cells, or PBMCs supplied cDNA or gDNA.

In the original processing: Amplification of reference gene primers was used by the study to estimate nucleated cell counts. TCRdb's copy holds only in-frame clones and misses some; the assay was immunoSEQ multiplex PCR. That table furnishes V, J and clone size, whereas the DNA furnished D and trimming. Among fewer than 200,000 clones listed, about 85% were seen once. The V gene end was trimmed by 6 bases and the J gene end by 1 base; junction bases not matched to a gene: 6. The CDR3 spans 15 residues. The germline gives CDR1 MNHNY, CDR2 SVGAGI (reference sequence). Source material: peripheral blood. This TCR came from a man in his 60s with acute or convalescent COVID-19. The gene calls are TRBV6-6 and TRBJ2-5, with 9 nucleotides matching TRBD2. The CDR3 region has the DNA TGTGCCAGCAGCCCTCGGACTAGCGCCCAAGAGACCCAGTACTTC. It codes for CASSPRTSAQETQYF.